Listed here are 29 T cell receptor beta chains from one sample, sequenced in a study of blood T cell repertoires in COVID-19. Profiled with immunoSEQ multiplex PCR; TCRdb holds only in-frame clones, not every one. This table holds some 460,000 clones, about 85% found once. Sequenced input: PBMCs or T cells enriched from blood (not recorded which). These receptors came from a woman aged 18 to 35 with acute COVID-19.

The chain has TRBV15 and TRBJ2-1, with 7 bases matching TRBD1. The CDR3 runs to 15 residues. J lost 13 bases, V lost 1 base, and 13 bases had no gene match. The germline CDR1 and CDR2 sequences are LNHNV and YYDKDF (reference sequence). The CDR3: CATSRGQGSAPAQFF. In nucleotides, the CDR3 is TGTGCCACCAGCAGAGGACAGGGTTCGGCTCCTGCCCAGTTCTTC.

The CDR3 sequence is CASSTQGTMNTEAFF. CDR3 in DNA: TGTGCCAGCAGCACACAGGGAACCATGAACACTGAAGCTTTCTTT. This chain joins TRBV27 and TRBJ1-1; D is perhaps TRBD1 (6 bases). Trimming stripped 6 bases from V and 0 bases from J, with 14 bases between. Germline-derived CDR1 and CDR2 are MNHEY and SMNVEV (reference sequence). The length of the CDR3 is 15 residues.

The chain employs TRBV7-2 and TRBJ2-1; TRBD2 matches 7 bases. The ends lost 9 bases at V and 9 bases at J; junction bases unmatched: 11. Germline CDR1 SGHTA, CDR2 FQGNSA. The CDR3 covers 13 residues. In nucleotides, the CDR3 is TGTGCCAGTGGACTAGATGGTGATAGTGAGCAGTTCTTC. Its translation is CASGLDGDSEQFF.

This chain links TRBV11-3 with TRBJ2-1; tentative D call: TRBD2 (7 bases). The V and J ends lost 3 bases and 5 bases respectively, with 20 bases between them. The CDR3 extends over 17 amino acids. Germline V gives CDR1 SGHNT, CDR2 YENEEA. CDR3 coding DNA: TGTGCCAGCAGCTTCGGTCTGGGAAGCGGGACAAACAATGAGCAGTTCTTC. This codes for CASSFGLGSGTNNEQFF.

V usage is TRBV5-4 and J usage is TRBJ2-7; 13 bases map to TRBD2. Trimming at V came to 4 bases and at J to 5 bases, leaving 9 bases not matched to a gene. The germline gives CDR1 SGHNT, CDR2 YYREEE (reference sequence). The CDR3 is 16 residues long. This CDR3 is CASSPQLAGGPHEQYF. CDR3 in DNA: TGTGCCAGCAGCCCCCAACTAGCGGGAGGGCCCCACGAGCAGTACTTC.

The chain recombines TRBV3-1 (or the pseudogene TRBV3-2) with TRBJ1-6; weak D call: TRBD1 (6 bases). The V end was cut by 0 bases, the J end by 4 bases, with 22 bases between. Germline-derived CDR1 and CDR2 are LGHDT and YNNKEL (reference sequence). This CDR3 comprises 20 residues. The CDR3 protein is CASSQDRAGATASYNSPLHF. The CDR3, as DNA: TGTGCCAGCAGCCAAGATCGGGCAGGGGCCACCGCTAGTTATAATTCACCCCTCCACTTT.

Regarding this clone: Other DNA sequences within the sample encode an identical CDR3. This rearrangement joins TRBV11-3 to TRBJ1-1; 8 nucleotides line up with TRBD1. The J segment lost 4 bases and the V segment lost 5 bases, leaving 3 bases of the junction unmatched. Germline CDR1 SGHNT, CDR2 YENEEA. The CDR3 sequence is 13 residues long. CDR3 bases: TGTGCCAGCAGCCCTACAGGGGGCACTGAAGCTTTCTTT. Its protein is CASSPTGGTEAFF.

J is TRBJ2-5 and V is TRBV9; 8 positions match TRBD2. V was pared by 4 bases and J by 4 bases, with 9 bases of the junction left unmatched. The CDR3 is made up of 15 amino acids. From germline, CDR1 is SGDLS and CDR2 YYNGEE. The CDR3 here is CASSSPGTRGETQYF. CDR3 in DNA: TGTGCCAGCAGCTCACCCGGGACTAGAGGAGAGACCCAGTACTTC.

The rearrangement joins TRBV19 to TRBJ2-7; 9 bases align to TRBD1. Germline V lookup: CDR1 LNHDA, CDR2 SQIVND (reference sequence). The V segment lost 8 bases and the J segment 2 bases; nucleotides outside the gene matches: 13. The CDR3 spans 16 residues. The CDR3 sequence: CASSISGTGIPYEQYF. CDR3 bases: TGTGCCAGTTCCATCTCCGGGACAGGGATTCCCTACGAGCAGTACTTC.

The V and J genes are TRBV19 and TRBJ2-7; 8 nucleotides align to TRBD1. The V and J ends lost 5 bases and 5 bases, in that order; junction bases with no gene match: 11. CDR1 LNHDA and CDR2 SQIVND come from the germline V gene (reference sequence). CDR3 length equals 15 residues. The CDR3 region has the DNA TGTGCCAGTAGTGTTTCTAGGACAGGGAACCACGAGCAGTACTTC. This sequence encodes CASSVSRTGNHEQYF. Based on the CDR3 plus reference TRBV19 and TRBJ2-7, the full variable domain is DGGITQSPKYLFRKEGQNVTLSCEQNLNHDAMYWYRQDPGQGLRLIYYSQIVNDFQKGDIAEGYSVSREKKESFPLTVTSAQKNPTAFYLCASSVSRTGNHEQYFGPGTRLTVT.

The chain employs TRBV11-2 and TRBJ1-1, with TRBD1 as a possible D gene (6 bases). The CDR3 length is 16 residues. Looked up from germline, CDR1 is SGHAT and CDR2 is FQNNGV. V lost 5 bases, J lost 3 bases, and 19 bases lay in between. CDR3 nucleotide sequence: TGTGCCAGCAGCGTATGGACAGACCGGCCCGACACTGAAGCTTTCTTT. It is translated as CASSVWTDRPDTEAFF.

On this clone itself: Within the sample, other DNA sequences also encode this same CDR3. This sequence joins TRBV5-6 and TRBJ1-1, with D unclear. The V end lost 2 bases, the J end lost 6 bases, and 5 bases lay between the germline ends. The germline CDR1 and CDR2 sequences are SGHDT and YYEEEE. CDR3 length: 11 residues. CDR3 DNA: TGTGCCAGCAGCTTTGGCCCTGAAGCTTTCTTT. Amino acid sequence: CASSFGPEAFF.

The chain employs TRBV28 and TRBJ1-2, with D maybe TRBD1 (6 bases). With 4 bases removed from V and 5 bases from J, the gap between germline ends came to 8 bases. The germline CDR1 and CDR2 sequences are MDHEN and SYDVKM. The length of the CDR3 is 12 residues. CDR3 sequence: CASSSGQYGYTF. In DNA, the CDR3 is TGTGCCAGCAGTTCCGGACAGTATGGCTACACCTTC.

This rearrangement joins TRBV6-5 to TRBJ1-2, with D tentatively TRBD1 (5 bases). The length of the CDR3 is 15 residues. The germline CDR1 and CDR2 sequences are MNHEY and SVGAGI. The V end was cut by 0 bases, the J end by 3 bases, with 11 bases between. CDR3 in DNA: TGTGCCAGCAGTTACTCGGCGGGGGGTGACTATGGCTACACCTTC. Its protein is CASSYSAGGDYGYTF.

The chain uses TRBV29-1 and TRBJ1-1; TRBD1 might be the D (6 bases). Trimming removed 4 bases from V and 2 bases from J, with 11 bases in between. CDR3 length equals 13 residues. Per the germline V gene, CDR1 is SQVTM and CDR2 is ANQGSEA. CDR3 loop: CSVVVTGNTEAFF. The CDR3, as DNA: TGCAGCGTTGTTGTGACAGGAAACACTGAAGCTTTCTTT.

The V call is TRBV29-1, the J call TRBJ2-7, with a possible D match to TRBD1 (5 bases). V was shortened by 7 bases and J by 2 bases, with 12 bases between the two germline ends. CDR1 is SQVTM, CDR2 ANQGSEA, per germline. This CDR3 has 12 residues. The chain's CDR3 is CSASGATYEQYF. CDR3 DNA sequence: TGCAGCGCCAGTGGGGCGACCTACGAGCAGTACTTC.

This chain connects TRBV10-3 to TRBJ1-3; D unresolved. V was shortened by 6 bases and J by 2 bases, with 11 bases between the two germline ends. This CDR3 contains 14 residues. Germline CDR1 and CDR2: ENHRY and SYGVKD. In DNA form, the CDR3 reads TGTGCCATCAGGGCAGGATCGACTGGAAACACCATATATTTT. Amino acids: CAIRAGSTGNTIYF.

V usage is TRBV5-8 and J usage is TRBJ1-4; TRBD1 matches at 8 bases. This CDR3 has 15 amino acids. The J segment lost 4 bases and the V segment lost 4 bases, leaving 6 bases of the junction unmatched. Per germline, CDR1 SGHTS and CDR2 YDEGEE. In nucleotides, the CDR3 is TGTGCCAGCAGCGGGCAGGGGGCCCTTAATGAAAAACTGTTTTTT. Protein sequence: CASSGQGALNEKLFF.

The chain's CDR3 is CASSPFGAGRGQETQYF. The CDR3, as DNA: TGTGCCAGCAGCCCTTTTGGGGCAGGGCGAGGCCAAGAGACCCAGTACTTC. The rearrangement links TRBV9 to TRBJ2-5; D is possibly TRBD1 (5 bases). V gave up 4 bases and J gave up 1 base, with 20 bases separating them. The CDR3 is 17 amino acids. CDR1 is SGDLS, CDR2 YYNGEE, per germline.

The chain combines TRBV10-3 with TRBJ1-1; TRBD1 aligns across 11 bases. The CDR3 has 15 residues. V was clipped by 4 bases and J by 4 bases; unmatched bases: 5. CDR1 and CDR2 from the germline V gene are ENHRY and SYGVKD. CDR3 coding DNA: TGTGCCATCAGTGGAGCCGGGACAGGGGGCACTGAAGCTTTCTTT. It is translated as CAISGAGTGGTEAFF.

The chain carries TRBV19 and TRBJ2-7, with 7 bases identical to TRBD1. The CDR3 runs 13 residues. V shed 8 bases and J 4 bases; nucleotides not matched to a gene: 8. The germline V gene encodes CDR1 LNHDA and CDR2 SQIVND (reference sequence). The DNA of the CDR3 is TGTGCCAGTGGACAGGTGGATCGATACGAGCAGTACTTC. This encodes CASGQVDRYEQYF.

V usage is TRBV7-6 and J usage is TRBJ1-6, with a weak D call TRBD1 (5 bases). The V gene's germline CDR1 is SGHVS and CDR2 FNYEAQ. The CDR3 has 15 amino acids. V was clipped by 5 bases and J by 3 bases, with 11 bases between them. The CDR3 DNA follows: TGTGCCAGCAGCCTCTTACAGGACTATAATTCACCCCTCCACTTT. This gives the protein CASSLLQDYNSPLHF.

The rearrangement uses TRBV28 and TRBJ2-1, with a possible D match to TRBD2 (6 bases). The CDR3 has 18 residues. CDR1 MDHEN and CDR2 SYDVKM come from the germline V gene. V shed 5 bases and J shed 0 bases, with 20 bases lying between them. CDR3: CASSPPGGTGSSYNEQFF. In DNA form, the CDR3 reads TGTGCCAGCAGTCCGCCGGGCGGGACGGGGAGCTCCTACAATGAGCAGTTCTTC.

The chain recombines TRBV9 with TRBJ1-6; D remains ambiguous. V shed 1 base and J shed 4 bases, with 12 bases lying between them. The germline gives CDR1 SGDLS, CDR2 YYNGEE. CDR3 length: 16 residues. The CDR3 DNA sequence: TGTGCCAGCAGCGTAACCCCCGACACATATAATTCACCCCTCCACTTT. This encodes CASSVTPDTYNSPLHF.

The sample holds one count of this clone. V is TRBV21-1 and J is TRBJ2-1; no check of the table's D call, TRBD2, against the DNA was made. TRBV21-1 is labeled a pseudogene. The CDR3 consists of 16 residues. The CDR3 protein is CASSNLLHSNYNEQFF. The CDR3 DNA is TGTGCCAGCAGCAATCTCTTACATAGCAATTACAATGAGCAGTTCTTC.

CDR3 loop: CASIEAGPAGYGYTF. CDR3 nucleotides: TGTGCCAGCATCGAAGCGGGACCGGCGGGGTATGGCTACACCTTC. The rearrangement joins TRBV28 to TRBJ1-2, with D possibly TRBD1 on 5 matching bases. Germline V gene lookup returns CDR1 MDHEN and CDR2 SYDVKM. This CDR3 region has 15 residues. V gave up 7 bases and J gave up 5 bases, with 20 bases separating them.

The chain uses TRBV3-1 (or the pseudogene TRBV3-2) and TRBJ2-1; 9 bases line up with TRBD2. The CDR3 is 15 residues long. Losses at the gene ends were 0 bases for V and 8 bases for J; bases not matched to a gene: 5. Germline CDR1 LGHDT, CDR2 YNNKEL (reference sequence). The CDR3, as DNA: TGTGCCAGCAGCCAAGAGGGACTAGCATTCGATGAGCAGTTCTTC. This gives the protein CASSQEGLAFDEQFF.

This rearrangement joins TRBV5-1 to TRBJ1-5; D may be TRBD1 (6 bases). The V and J ends lost 4 bases and 0 bases respectively, with 8 bases between them. There are 14 residues in the CDR3. Germline-derived CDR1 and CDR2 are SGHRS and YFSETQ. The chain's CDR3 is CASSAGDSNQPQHF. In DNA form, the CDR3 reads TGCGCCAGCAGCGCAGGGGATAGCAATCAGCCCCAGCATTTT.

V usage is TRBV5-1 and J usage is TRBJ2-7; maybe TRBD1 (5 bases). CDR1 and CDR2 (germline): SGHRS, YFSETQ. Trimming took 3 bases from V and 2 from J, leaving 18 bases between them. The CDR3 covers 16 residues. CDR3 loop: CASSSPDGKGPYEQYF. The DNA of the CDR3 is TGCGCCAGCAGCTCCCCCGATGGAAAGGGGCCCTACGAGCAGTACTTC. Based on the CDR3 plus reference TRBV5-1 and TRBJ2-7, the full variable domain is KAGVTQTPRYLIKTRGQQVTLSCSPISGHRSVSWYQQTPGQGLQFLFEYFSETQRNKGNFPGRFSGRQFSNSRSEMNVSTLELGDSALYLCASSSPDGKGPYEQYFGPGTRLTVT.